One sample yielded the 31 T cell receptor beta chains listed below, sequenced in a study of blood T cell repertoires in COVID-19. Clones were sequenced by immunoSEQ multiplex PCR, and TCRdb holds only the in-frame ones, with some missing. The table includes about 300,000 clones, approximately 88% detected once. Sequencing used peripheral blood. The receptors shown here come from a woman in her twenties or thirties who had recovered from COVID-19.

The chain recombines TRBV6-5 with TRBJ1-2, with a weak D call TRBD1 (5 bases). Germline CDR1 MNHEY, CDR2 SVGAGI. Trimming took off 7 bases at V and 4 bases at J, with 16 bases between the two ends. The CDR3 contains 14 residues. As DNA, the CDR3 is TGTGCCAGCACCTCCCCGATCGGGGGCTATGGCTACACCTTC. Translated, it gives CASTSPIGGYGYTF.

CDR3 amino acids: CSVESRGRGYEQYF. As DNA, the CDR3 is TGCAGCGTTGAATCGAGAGGCAGAGGCTACGAGCAGTACTTC. The chain is built from TRBV29-1 and TRBJ2-7; no clear D. V gave up 2 bases and J gave up 3 bases, with 14 bases separating them. The CDR3 runs to 14 residues. Germline CDR1 reads SQVTM; CDR2 reads ANQGSEA.

This clone was picked up one time. The chain links TRBV2 to TRBJ1-1; 7 bases are shared with TRBD1. Germline CDR1 and CDR2: SNHLY and FYNNEI. J lost 1 base, V lost 8 bases, and 7 bases had no gene match. The length of the CDR3 is 14 residues. The CDR3 DNA sequence: TGTGCCAGCGGAAGATACAGGGGGAACACTGAAGCTTTCTTT. Translation: CASGRYRGNTEAFF.

The gene calls are TRBV19 and TRBJ2-1; 7 bases fit TRBD2. This CDR3 contains 14 residues. CDR1 and CDR2 (germline): LNHDA, SQIVND (reference sequence). V shed 7 bases and J 4 bases; nucleotides not matched to a gene: 7. CDR3 residues: CASKGLADYNEQFF. CDR3 DNA sequence: TGTGCCAGTAAGGGGCTAGCGGATTACAATGAGCAGTTCTTC.

The V gene is TRBV27, the J gene TRBJ2-5; D might be TRBD1 (6 bases). This CDR3 has 14 amino acids. Trimming pared 8 bases from V and 4 bases from J, leaving 17 bases between. Per the germline V gene, CDR1 is MNHEY and CDR2 is SMNVEV (reference sequence). This CDR3 reads CASHSSGVPETQYF. The CDR3 DNA sequence: TGTGCCAGCCATTCCTCAGGGGTCCCAGAGACCCAGTACTTC.

This clone was detected once. V gene TRBV5-5 combines with J gene TRBJ2-3; TRBD1 agrees at 8 bases. After removal of 2 bases from V and 4 bases from J, the junction contained 3 bases not matched to a gene. The germline V gene encodes CDR1 SGHKS and CDR2 YYEKEE (reference sequence). This CDR3 has 14 residues. CDR3 loop: CASSLRTGSDTQYF. As DNA, the CDR3 is TGTGCCAGCAGCTTACGGACAGGGTCAGATACGCAGTATTTT. Full variable domain (remainder filled in from reference TRBV5-5 and TRBJ2-3): DAGVTQSPTHLIKTRGQQVTLRCSPISGHKSVSWYQQVLGQGPQFIFQYYEKEERGRGNFPDRFSARQFPNYSSELNVNALLLGDSALYLCASSLRTGSDTQYFGPGTRLTVL.

This rearrangement joins TRBV10-3 to TRBJ2-1; 9 nucleotides match TRBD2. This CDR3 region has 15 residues. V dropped 6 bases and J dropped 7; count of bases not matched to a gene: 10. Germline-derived CDR1 and CDR2 are ENHRY and SYGVKD. CDR3 in DNA: TGTGCCATCAGCCCCGAAGCGGGGGGCCTTAATGAGCAGTTCTTC. It translates to CAISPEAGGLNEQFF.

The V call is TRBV28, the J call TRBJ1-2; D is unclear. Germline values: CDR1 MDHEN, CDR2 SYDVKM. CDR3 length: 12 residues. Trimming pared 2 bases from V and 7 bases from J, leaving 8 bases between. The CDR3 reads CASSLNAGGYTF. The CDR3 DNA is TGTGCCAGCAGTTTAAACGCGGGTGGCTACACCTTC.

The chain employs TRBV6-5 and TRBJ2-2; TRBD1 is a possible D gene (6 bases). The CDR3 is made up of 15 amino acids. Per the germline V gene, CDR1 is MNHEY and CDR2 is SVGAGI. Trimming took 8 bases from V and 3 from J, leaving 16 bases between them. CDR3 nucleotide sequence: TGTGCCAGCCTGAAGGGCAGGGGATACACCGGGGAGCTGTTTTTT. Translating gives CASLKGRGYTGELFF.

J is TRBJ2-6 and V is TRBV4-1; D call uncertain. The CDR3 is made up of 14 amino acids. Trimming pared 2 bases from V and 0 bases from J, leaving 2 bases between. The germline gives CDR1 MGHRA, CDR2 YSYEKL. Here the CDR3 reads CASSQLSGANVLTF. Here the CDR3 DNA reads TGCGCCAGCAGCCAACTCTCTGGGGCCAACGTCCTGACTTTC.

Only one count was recorded for this clone. The chain combines TRBV11-2 with TRBJ2-7; D is possibly TRBD1 (6 bases). The germline gives CDR1 SGHAT, CDR2 FQNNGV. With 5 bases removed from V and 0 bases from J, the gap between germline ends came to 17 bases. The CDR3 sequence is 16 residues long. This chain's CDR3 is CASSKVGQTFSYEQYF. In DNA, the CDR3 is TGTGCCAGCAGCAAAGTAGGACAGACGTTCTCCTACGAGCAGTACTTC.

The chain has TRBV6-5 and TRBJ1-4; 10 nucleotides agree with TRBD1. The CDR3 loop spans 14 amino acids. Germline-derived CDR1 and CDR2 are MNHEY and SVGAGI. Trimming removed 6 bases from V and 8 bases from J; junction bases left unmatched: 6. CDR3 sequence reads: CASSPGTGEEKLFF. Here the CDR3 DNA reads TGTGCCAGCAGCCCCGGGACAGGGGAAGAAAAACTGTTTTTT.

The V call is TRBV4-3, the J call TRBJ2-7, with D possibly being TRBD1 (5 bases). CDR1 is LGHNA, CDR2 YSLEER, per germline. Between the trimmed V and J ends, which lost 2 bases and 0 bases, there was a span of 14 bases. The CDR3 is 16 amino acids. CDR3 in amino acids: CASSQFTGSHSYEQYF. CDR3 in DNA: TGCGCCAGCAGCCAATTTACAGGCAGTCACTCCTACGAGCAGTACTTC.

The chain employs TRBV10-3 and TRBJ2-7; D is unresolved. Germline lookup yields CDR1 ENHRY and CDR2 SYGVKD. Trimming removed 4 bases from V and 2 bases from J, with 9 bases in between. CDR3 length: 13 residues. Here the CDR3 DNA reads TGTGCCATCAGTGCAAGCGAAGCCTACGAGCAGTACTTC. It yields the protein CAISASEAYEQYF.

The chain employs TRBV12-3 or TRBV12-4 and TRBJ2-7, with D tentatively TRBD1 (6 bases). The length of the CDR3 is 13 residues. Deletions cut 6 bases from V and 3 bases from J, with 12 bases between. In DNA form, the CDR3 reads TGTGCCAGCAGAATCTCGGACAGCTACGAGCAGTACTTC. Protein: CASRISDSYEQYF.

The chain employs TRBV30 and TRBJ1-5; the D gene is possibly TRBD1 (5 bases). The germline gives CDR1 GTSNPN, CDR2 SVGIG (reference sequence). The CDR3 sequence is 12 residues long. V lost 1 base and J lost 6, with 7 bases in between. The CDR3 region has the DNA TGTGCCTGGAGTGAAGGGGTTCAGCCCCAGCATTTT. This codes for CAWSEGVQPQHF. Looking up the rest from reference TRBV30 and TRBJ1-5 gives the full variable domain: SQTIHQWPATLVQPVGSPLSLECTVEGTSNPNLYWYRQAAGRGLQLLFYSVGIGQISSEVPQNLSASRPQDRQFILSSKKLLLSDSGFYLCAWSEGVQPQHFGDGTRLSIL.

The chain has TRBV5-8 and TRBJ1-6, with D possibly matching TRBD1 (6 bases). V was pared by 3 bases and J by 7 bases, with 14 bases between. CDR1 and CDR2 (germline): SGHTS, YDEGEE. The CDR3 length is 15 residues. The CDR3 sequence: CASSYYYRGNSPLHF. The DNA of the CDR3 is TGTGCCAGCAGCTATTATTATAGGGGGAATTCACCCCTCCACTTT.

This clone was detected only once. This sequence joins TRBV7-6 and TRBJ2-7, with 7 bases matching TRBD1. J was trimmed by 4 bases and V by 4 bases; bases with no gene match: 16. This CDR3 contains 17 residues. From germline, CDR1 is SGHVS and CDR2 FNYEAQ. This CDR3 is CASSSFIGTVAPYEQYF. The CDR3 nucleotides are TGTGCCAGCAGCTCGTTCATCGGGACAGTGGCACCGTACGAGCAGTACTTC.

The rearrangement uses TRBV12-3 or TRBV12-4 and TRBJ2-7, with 10 bases that match TRBD2. J was trimmed by 5 bases and V by 6 bases; bases with no gene match: 4. This CDR3 contains 13 residues. Here the CDR3 reads CASSASGGHEQYF. In DNA, the CDR3 is TGTGCCAGCAGCGCTAGCGGGGGCCACGAGCAGTACTTC.

The CDR3 nucleotides read TGTGCCAGCAGCCCGTTTTGGCCTGGAAACACCATATATTTT. This gives the protein CASSPFWPGNTIYF. The chain carries TRBV28 and TRBJ1-3; D gene ambiguous. Germline assignment: CDR1 MDHEN and CDR2 SYDVKM. With 6 bases removed from V and 2 bases from J, the gap between germline ends came to 11 bases. The CDR3 has 14 residues.

This chain links TRBV9 with TRBJ1-2; the D gene is possibly TRBD1 (5 bases). The V and J ends lost 2 bases and 3 bases respectively, with 11 bases between them. The CDR3 sequence is 14 residues long. The germline CDR1 and CDR2 sequences are SGDLS and YYNGEE. The DNA for the CDR3 is TGTGCCAGCAGCGTCACGCAGGGCCACTATGGCTACACCTTC. It encodes CASSVTQGHYGYTF.

The chain links TRBV5-4 to TRBJ2-5; TRBD2 agrees at 11 bases. CDR1 and CDR2 from the germline V gene are SGHNT and YYREEE (reference sequence). The CDR3 contains 14 residues. After removal of 3 bases from V and 3 bases from J, the junction contained 1 base not matched to a gene. For the CDR3, the DNA is TGTGCCAGCAGCTCGGGACTAGCGGAAGAGACCCAGTACTTC. It translates to CASSSGLAEETQYF.

The rearrangement uses TRBV5-4 and TRBJ2-2; TRBD2 aligns across 8 bases. CDR3 length equals 17 residues. V was pared by 4 bases and J by 2 bases, with 10 bases of the junction left unmatched. Per the germline V gene, CDR1 is SGHNT and CDR2 is YYREEE (reference sequence). The CDR3 coding sequence is TGTGCCAGCAGCCGCCGAGGACTAGCAGCTAACACCGGGGAGCTGTTTTTT. This gives the protein CASSRRGLAANTGELFF.

The chain employs TRBV30 and TRBJ2-5; D might be TRBD1 (6 bases). With 5 bases removed from V and 5 bases from J, the gap between germline ends came to 15 bases. Germline assignment: CDR1 GTSNPN and CDR2 SVGIG (reference sequence). The CDR3 spans 13 residues. The CDR3 bases are TGTGCCTGGGAAACAGGGTTTAGGGAGACCCAGTACTTC. Amino acids: CAWETGFRETQYF.

The chain has TRBV28 and TRBJ1-5; D call uncertain. Germline loops: CDR1 MDHEN, CDR2 SYDVKM. The CDR3 length is 16 residues. Trimming removed 4 bases from V and 12 bases from J, with 25 bases in between. This CDR3 is CASSSYGDSAKEVQHF. As DNA, the CDR3 is TGTGCCAGCAGTTCCTATGGGGATAGCGCGAAGGAGGTCCAGCATTTT.

The V and J genes are TRBV5-6 and TRBJ1-5, with no clear D. This CDR3 spans 13 amino acids. Germline V gene sequence: CDR1 SGHDT, CDR2 YYEEEE. Trimming took 5 bases from V and 7 from J, leaving 13 bases between them. The DNA for the CDR3 is TGTGCCAGCAGTTTAGGACTGGGGCAGCCCCAGCATTTT. Encoded protein: CASSLGLGQPQHF.

The chain joins TRBV7-9 to TRBJ1-3; D might be TRBD1 (6 bases). The CDR3 extends over 14 amino acids. CDR1 and CDR2 (germline): SEHNR, FQNEAQ (reference sequence). V lost 5 bases, J lost 4 bases, and 12 bases lay in between. The CDR3 nucleotides read TGTGCCAGCAGCGAACAGGGCTTAGGAAACACCATATATTTT. Its protein product is CASSEQGLGNTIYF.

The V gene is TRBV7-2, the J gene TRBJ1-4, with 9 bases lining up with TRBD1. This CDR3 contains 16 residues. The J segment lost 7 bases and the V segment lost 2 bases, leaving 8 bases of the junction unmatched. CDR1 SGHTA and CDR2 FQGNSA come from the germline V gene. CDR3 sequence reads: CASSLRGGQGGEKLFF. The CDR3 bases are TGTGCCAGCAGCTTAAGGGGGGGACAGGGTGGTGAAAAACTGTTTTTT. The full variable domain, with the rest looked up from reference TRBV7-2 and TRBJ1-4, is GAGVSQSPSNKVTEKGKDVELRCDPISGHTALYWYRQSLGQGLEFLIYFQGNSAPDKSGLPSDRFSAERTGGSVSTLTIQRTQQEDSAVYLCASSLRGGQGGEKLFFGSGTQLSVL.

V usage is TRBV7-3 and J usage is TRBJ2-7, with 8 bases identical to TRBD2. V was clipped by 4 bases and J by 3 bases; unmatched bases: 2. This CDR3 is built from 13 residues. Germline-derived CDR1 and CDR2 are SGHTA and FQGTGA. The CDR3 loop is CASSSGTSYEQYF. The CDR3 DNA sequence: TGTGCCAGCAGCTCCGGGACTAGCTACGAGCAGTACTTC.

The CDR3 sequence is CASSPTGNSYNEQFF. CDR3 in DNA: TGTGCCAGCAGCCCCACAGGGAACTCCTACAATGAGCAGTTCTTC. The rearrangement joins TRBV28 to TRBJ2-1, with D possibly being TRBD1 (6 bases). Germline V gene sequence: CDR1 MDHEN, CDR2 SYDVKM. The CDR3 extends over 15 amino acids. V shed 6 bases and J shed 0 bases, with 12 bases lying between them.

The V call is TRBV28, the J call TRBJ1-2; D is ambiguous. Germline CDR1 is MDHEN and CDR2 is SYDVKM. The CDR3 sequence is 13 residues long. Deletions cut 6 bases from V and 2 bases from J, with 10 bases between. CDR3 sequence: CASRLQNNYGYTF. As DNA, the CDR3 is TGTGCCAGCAGATTACAGAACAACTATGGCTACACCTTC.